This TCR beta chain was identified during a study of identical twins. Study-level results: Cross-sectional statistical analysis, not tracking of the same donors, underpinned the conclusions. Out-of-frame TCR alpha sharing in monozygotic twins exceeded recombination model predictions.

Everyone who gave samples was a healthy Caucasian. This CDR3 has 13 amino acids. The germline gives CDR1 MNHEY, CDR2 SVGAGI. Unique molecular identifiers were in the cDNA, with template-switch universal primer binding. MiXCR was run by TCRdb on the 5' RACE reads, yielding one entry per CDR3 protein. The table shows 640,000 or so distinct CDR3 sequences, with 5.5% to 6.5% occurring only once. In the case of this clonotype: Its matching antigen is unknown. Possible read error: a much larger clone is one base away.

The TCR was taken from a young man in good health. The chain uses TRBV6-5 and TRBJ2-1; D unclear. The sequencing sample was made of naive T cells sorted from blood. This CDR3 is CSSSYSFFDEQFF. The CDR3 region has the DNA TGTTCCAGCAGTTACTCGTTCTTCGATGAGCAGTTCTTC.